This is a list of T cell receptor beta chains from one sample in a study of cytomegalovirus exposure and HLA in healthy donors. The assay was immunoSEQ multiplex PCR, and TCRdb's table has in-frame clones only and misses some. The table lists about 64,000 clones, roughly 87% of them singletons. Sequenced sample: PBMCs. Receptors originate from a female donor in good health and CMV-seronegative. Each CDR3 is given with its conserved first and last residue. D genes are given only for firm matches. Rows may omit the clone size; those that give it use once, few, many or a size class.

size,D,J,V,DNA,CDR3
few,TRBD1,TRBJ2-1,TRBV6-1,TGTGCCAGCAGAACCTCGGGACAGTCCTACAATGAGCAGTTCTTC,CASRTSGQSYNEQFF
NA,NA,TRBJ1-1,TRBV5-1,TGCGCCAGCAGCTTGTCACAGGGGAACACTGAAGCTTTCTTT,CASSLSQGNTEAFF
NA,TRBD2,TRBJ2-1,TRBV9,TGTGCCAGTGGGGTAACCACGAGCGGGACTAGTGACAATGAGCAGTTCTTC,CASGVTTSGTSDNEQFF
NA,TRBD1,TRBJ2-7,TRBV5-1,TGCGCCAGCAGCACAGGACAGGGGGCGTACGAGCAGTACTTC,CASSTGQGAYEQYF
NA,NA,TRBJ2-7,TRBV6-1,TGTGCCAGCAGTGCCCCGGCGGGATGGGGGACAGTGCCCTACGAGCAGTACTTC,CASSAPAGWGTVPYEQYF
NA,NA,TRBJ1-1,TRBV15,TGTGCCACCAGCAGAGTTAAGTCGGGGGGTGAAGCTTTCTTT,CATSRVKSGGEAFF
NA,NA,TRBJ2-2,TRBV5-1,TGCGCCAGCAGTCGTGGCGGCGGAATGGCGAACACCGGGGAGCTGTTTTTT,CASSRGGGMANTGELFF
NA,NA,TRBJ2-5,TRBV9,TGTGCCAGCAGCGTAGCGGCAGGGGGGCACCAAGAGACCCAGTACTTC,CASSVAAGGHQETQYF
few,NA,TRBJ1-2,TRBV5-1,TGCGCCAGCAGCCCCGACAGGAGTGGTAGTGGCTACACCTTC,CASSPDRSGSGYTF
NA,NA,TRBJ1-1,TRBV27,TGTGCCAGCAGATCTCTGAGGTTAGGGGGTGGGACTGAAGCTTTCTTT,CASRSLRLGGGTEAFF
NA,NA,TRBJ2-1,TRBV11-2,TGTGCCAGCAGCTTAACGTTCGGACAGTTCTCCTACAATGAGCAGTTCTTC,CASSLTFGQFSYNEQFF
NA,NA,TRBJ2-2,TRBV12-5,TGTGCTAGTGGTTTGGTAATCGCGGGTAGCACCGGGGAGCTGTTTTTT,CASGLVIAGSTGELFF
NA,NA,TRBJ1-1,TRBV15,TGTGCCACCAGCGCCCGAAGGGGAACTGAAGCTTTCTTT,CATSARRGTEAFF
NA,NA,TRBJ2-3,TRBV4-1,TGCGCCAGCAGCCAAGTCCCCCCTCGCGGCACAGATACGCAGTATTTT,CASSQVPPRGTDTQYF
NA,NA,TRBJ1-2,TRBV13,TGTGCCAGCAGCATCCGACAGTCTAACTATGGCTACACCTTC,CASSIRQSNYGYTF
NA,NA,TRBJ2-5,TRBV7-6,TGTGCCAGCAGCTTAGGAGGGCCAGAGACCCAGTACTTC,CASSLGGPETQYF
NA,TRBD1,TRBJ1-2,TRBV27,TGTGCCAGCAGTCCCGGGACAGGGTGGGGCTACACCTTC,CASSPGTGWGYTF
NA,TRBD2,TRBJ2-2,TRBV7-2,TGTGCCGGCAGCTTAGCAGCAGCGGGGGGGTCCGGGGAGCTGTTTTTT,CAGSLAAAGGSGELFF
NA,NA,TRBJ1-5,TRBV10-3,TGTGCCATCAGTGAGTCTTCGCAAGTACAGGATGAGCCCCAGCATTTT,CAISESSQVQDEPQHF
NA,NA,TRBJ1-4,TRBV7-9,TGTGCCAGCAGCAGAACGACAGGACAGTTCGAAAAACTGTTTTTT,CASSRTTGQFEKLFF
NA,TRBD1,TRBJ2-7,TRBV7-8,TGTGCCAGCAGGCCGCCAAGACAGGGGGTGTACGAGCAGTACTTC,CASRPPRQGVYEQYF
NA,NA,TRBJ1-5,TRBV19,TGTGCCAGTAGTAGTTACAGGGCCCCCAGCAATCAGCCCCAGCATTTT,CASSSYRAPSNQPQHF
NA,TRBD1,TRBJ2-4,TRBV9,TGTGCCAGCAGCACCCAGCCAGGACAGGTGATCGTAGCCAAAAACATTCAGTACTTC,CASSTQPGQVIVAKNIQYF
NA,NA,TRBJ2-7,TRBV7-2,TGTGCCAGCAGCCCGGGACACTCCTACGAGCAGTACTTC,CASSPGHSYEQYF
few,NA,TRBJ1-4,TRBV7-9,TGTGCCAGCAGGTACGCAGGAGGAACGGGTGAAAAACTGTTTTTT,CASRYAGGTGEKLFF
NA,TRBD2,TRBJ2-1,TRBV19,TGTGCCAGTAGATTCACTAGCGGGAGAGCCTACAATGAGCAGTTCTTC,CASRFTSGRAYNEQFF
NA,NA,TRBJ2-5,TRBV6-5,TGTGCCAGCAGCCTACTAACCGGGGAGACCCAGTACTTC,CASSLLTGETQYF
NA,NA,TRBJ2-2,TRBV7-3,TGTGCCAGCAGCTTAAGTTCTAGCGGGGAGCTGTTTTTT,CASSLSSSGELFF